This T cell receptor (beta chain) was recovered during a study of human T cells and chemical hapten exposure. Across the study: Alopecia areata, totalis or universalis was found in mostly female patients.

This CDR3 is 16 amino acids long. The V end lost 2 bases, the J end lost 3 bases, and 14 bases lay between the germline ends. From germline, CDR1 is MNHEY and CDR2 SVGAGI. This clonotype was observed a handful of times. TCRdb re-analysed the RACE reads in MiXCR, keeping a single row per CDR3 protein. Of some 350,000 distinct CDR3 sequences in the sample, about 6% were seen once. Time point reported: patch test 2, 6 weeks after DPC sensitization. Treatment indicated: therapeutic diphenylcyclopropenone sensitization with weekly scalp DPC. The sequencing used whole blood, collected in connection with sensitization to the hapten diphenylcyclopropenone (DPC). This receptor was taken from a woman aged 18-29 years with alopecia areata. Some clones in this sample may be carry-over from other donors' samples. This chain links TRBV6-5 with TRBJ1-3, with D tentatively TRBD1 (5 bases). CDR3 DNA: TGTGCCAGCAGTTACACCGGGGGGGGAGTTGGAAACACCATATATTTT. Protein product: CASSYTGGGVGNTIYF.